This T cell receptor (beta chain) was recorded in a study of patients and donors after allogeneic stem cell transplantation. TCRdb ran MiXCR on the RT-PCR reads and lists one entry per CDR3 protein. The data contain roughly 190,000 distinct CDR3 sequences, more than 35% of them singletons. Germline V lookup: CDR1 LGHDT, CDR2 YNNKEL (reference sequence). V dropped 4 bases and J dropped 4; count of bases not matched to a gene: 7. The CDR3 consists of 16 residues. This sequence was found in a human donor who was either an allogeneic HSCT recipient or a stem cell or donor lymphocyte infusion donor (not recorded which). It is not recorded whose cells these are; they may come from a transplant donor. Sequenced material: blood, either unsorted or a sorted T cell fraction (not recorded which). V usage is TRBV3-1 and J usage is TRBJ2-1; 10 bases agree with TRBD2. The CDR3 loop reads CASSPKREGAYNEQFF. The CDR3 DNA sequence: TGTGCCAGCAGCCCAAAGCGGGAGGGCGCGTACAATGAGCAGTTCTTC.